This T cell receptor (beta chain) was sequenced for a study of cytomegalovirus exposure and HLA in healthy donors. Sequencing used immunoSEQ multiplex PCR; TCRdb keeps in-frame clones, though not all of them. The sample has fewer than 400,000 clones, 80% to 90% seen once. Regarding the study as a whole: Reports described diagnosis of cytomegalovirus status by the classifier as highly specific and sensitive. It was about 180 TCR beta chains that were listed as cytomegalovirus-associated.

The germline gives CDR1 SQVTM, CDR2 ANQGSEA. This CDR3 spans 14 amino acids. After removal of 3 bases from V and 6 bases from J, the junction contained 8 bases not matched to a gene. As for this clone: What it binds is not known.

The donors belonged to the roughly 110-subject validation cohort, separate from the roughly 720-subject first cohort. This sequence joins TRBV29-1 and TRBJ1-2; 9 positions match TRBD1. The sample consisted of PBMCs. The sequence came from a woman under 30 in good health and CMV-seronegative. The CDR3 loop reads CSVDSTGGFNGYTF. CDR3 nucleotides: TGCAGCGTTGACTCGACAGGGGGTTTTAATGGCTACACCTTC.